A single sample gave rise to the 12 T cell receptor beta chains below, sequenced in a study of cytomegalovirus exposure and HLA in healthy donors. The primer mix had 60 Vbeta and 13 Jbeta primers. Here immunoSEQ multiplex PCR was the method, and the copy in TCRdb shows in-frame clones only, minus some. Among roughly 190,000 clones, about 77% were seen once, and the ten largest hold approximately 2.9%. The specimen was PBMCs. The source of these receptors is a female donor in good health and CMV-seronegative.

This chain uses TRBV18 with TRBJ1-6, with a tentative D call TRBD1 (5 bases). The V gene's germline CDR1 is KGHSH and CDR2 LQKENI. The CDR3 extends over 13 amino acids. The V end was cut by 2 bases, the J end by 8 bases, with 7 bases between. CDR3 coding DNA: TGTGCCAGCTCACCAGGGGCTGATTCACCCCTCCACTTT. This codes for CASSPGADSPLHF.

A remark on this clone: The junction differs from germline at one of its ends, possibly a read error. V and J are TRBV27 and TRBJ2-7, with 14 bases lining up with TRBD2. CDR3 size: 15 residues. From germline, CDR1 is MNHEY and CDR2 SMNVEV (reference sequence). The DNA of the CDR3 is TGTGCCAGCAGTTTATCCGGACTAGCGGGGGGCTCTTCGACCTTC. Its protein product is CASSLSGLAGGSSTF.

As DNA, the CDR3 is TGCAGTGCTAGAGGAGTTTATGAGCAGTTCTTC. Translating gives CSARGVYEQFF. The chain uses TRBV20-1 and TRBJ2-1; D remains ambiguous. Per germline, CDR1 DFQATT and CDR2 SNEGSKA (reference sequence). The CDR3 has 11 residues. The V gene lost 1 base and the J gene lost 8 bases, with 6 bases spanning the gap.

This clone was seen only once. The gene calls are TRBV19 and TRBJ1-3, with a possible D match to TRBD1 (5 bases). Trimming left V 5 bases short and J 4 bases short, with 18 bases between. The CDR3 extends over 16 amino acids. Germline CDR1 reads LNHDA; CDR2 reads SQIVND (reference sequence). The CDR3 nucleotides are TGTGCCAGTAGTGCCCCCCTATCGGGGGTCGGAAACACCATATATTTT. It codes for CASSAPLSGVGNTIYF.

The gene calls are TRBV6-1 and TRBJ2-7; D ambiguous. There are 16 residues in the CDR3. The germline CDR1 and CDR2 sequences are MNHNS and SASEGT. With 2 bases removed from V and 0 bases from J, the gap between germline ends came to 14 bases. Here the CDR3 reads CASSEWSIPSSYEQYF. The CDR3 DNA reads as TGTGCCAGCAGTGAATGGAGTATTCCAAGCTCCTACGAGCAGTACTTC.

The CDR3 loop is CASAYYSNQPQHF. DNA of the CDR3: TGTGCCAGCGCCTATTACAGCAATCAGCCCCAGCATTTT. The chain has TRBV6-1 and TRBJ1-5; D call uncertain. The germline CDR1 and CDR2 sequences are MNHNS and SASEGT. The germline V and J ends were trimmed by 8 bases and 1 base, with 9 bases remaining between them. The CDR3 length is 13 residues.

This clone was seen more than once but under ten times. The chain has TRBV2 and TRBJ1-2, with D uncertain. The CDR3 covers 12 residues. CDR1 and CDR2 from the germline V gene are SNHLY and FYNNEI. V lost 7 bases and J 5 bases, leaving 11 bases between the germline ends. CDR3 DNA: TGTGCCAGCACCGGAAACAGTTATGGCTACACCTTC. Protein product: CASTGNSYGYTF.

The chain employs TRBV7-3 and TRBJ2-1; 7 bases line up with TRBD2. Germline assignment: CDR1 SGHTA and CDR2 FQGTGA. Trimming cost V 1 base and J 5 bases; bases outside gene matches: 11. The CDR3 sequence is 17 residues long. DNA for the CDR3: TGTGCCAGCAGCTTAATGTCGCGGGCTAGCGGAAACAATGAGCAGTTCTTC. This translates into CASSLMSRASGNNEQFF. Together with reference TRBV7-3 and TRBJ2-1, the CDR3 gives the full variable domain: GAGVSQTPSNKVTEKGKYVELRCDPISGHTALYWYRQSLGQGPEFLIYFQGTGAADDSGLPNDRFFAVRPEGSVSTLKIQRTERGDSAVYLCASSLMSRASGNNEQFFGPGTRLTVL.

The V gene is TRBV7-9, the J gene TRBJ2-3; D is possibly TRBD1 (5 bases). V lost 2 bases, J lost 2 bases, and 8 bases lay in between. The CDR3 has 14 amino acids. Germline V lookup: CDR1 SEHNR, CDR2 FQNEAQ (reference sequence). The CDR3 is CASSLRGNTDTQYF. The CDR3 coding sequence is TGTGCCAGCAGCTTAAGGGGAAACACAGATACGCAGTATTTT.

J is TRBJ2-7 and V is TRBV2; maybe TRBD2 (5 bases). The length of the CDR3 is 12 residues. CDR1 is SNHLY and CDR2 is FYNNEI in the germline V gene. V was pared by 7 bases and J by 7 bases, with 14 bases between. CDR3 nucleotides: TGTGCCAGCACCGAGAGGACGGGAGAGCAGTACTTC. Amino acid sequence: CASTERTGEQYF.

This clone was counted a few times. The chain combines TRBV11-3 with TRBJ2-7, with D possibly matching TRBD2 (6 bases). Germline V gene lookup returns CDR1 SGHNT and CDR2 YENEEA. This CDR3 is 14 amino acids long. The V and J ends lost 5 bases and 5 bases respectively, with 16 bases between them. The CDR3: CASSIPGGQNEQYF. CDR3 nucleotide sequence: TGTGCCAGCAGCATCCCTGGAGGGCAAAACGAGCAGTACTTC.

The chain uses TRBV28 and TRBJ2-3; the D gene is possibly TRBD2 (5 bases). Trimming left V 6 bases short and J 1 base short, with 8 bases between. Germline CDR1 is MDHEN and CDR2 is SYDVKM. CDR3 size: 13 residues. This CDR3 is CASRTGGTDTQYF. The CDR3 nucleotides read TGTGCCAGCAGAACCGGGGGCACAGATACGCAGTATTTT.